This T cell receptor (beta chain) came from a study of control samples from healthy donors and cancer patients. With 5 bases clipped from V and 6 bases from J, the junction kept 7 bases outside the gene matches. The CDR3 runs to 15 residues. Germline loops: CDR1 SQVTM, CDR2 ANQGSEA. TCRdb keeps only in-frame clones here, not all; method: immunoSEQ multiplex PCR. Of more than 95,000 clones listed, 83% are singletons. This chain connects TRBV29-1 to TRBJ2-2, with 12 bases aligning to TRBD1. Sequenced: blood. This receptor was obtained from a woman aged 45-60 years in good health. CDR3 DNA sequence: TGCAGCGTTAGAAACGGGACAGGGGGCCCCGGGGAGCTGTTTTTT. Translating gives CSVRNGTGGPGELFF.